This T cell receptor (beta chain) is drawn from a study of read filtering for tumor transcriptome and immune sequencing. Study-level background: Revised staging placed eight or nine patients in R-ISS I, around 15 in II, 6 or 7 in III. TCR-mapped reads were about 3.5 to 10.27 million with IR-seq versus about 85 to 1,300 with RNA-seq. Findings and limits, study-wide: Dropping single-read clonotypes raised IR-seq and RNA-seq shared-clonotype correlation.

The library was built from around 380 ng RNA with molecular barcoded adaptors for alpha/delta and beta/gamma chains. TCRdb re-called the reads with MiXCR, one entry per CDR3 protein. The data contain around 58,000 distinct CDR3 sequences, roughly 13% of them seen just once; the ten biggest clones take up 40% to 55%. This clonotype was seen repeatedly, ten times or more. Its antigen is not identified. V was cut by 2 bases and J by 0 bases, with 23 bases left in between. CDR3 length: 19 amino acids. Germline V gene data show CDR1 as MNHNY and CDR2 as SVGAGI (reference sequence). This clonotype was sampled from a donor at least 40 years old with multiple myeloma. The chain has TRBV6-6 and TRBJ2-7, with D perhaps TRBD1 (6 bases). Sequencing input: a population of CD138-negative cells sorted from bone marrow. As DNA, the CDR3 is TGTGCCAGCAGTTACCCGAGGGTGGCGACCACAGGGAACTCCTACGAGCAGTACTTC. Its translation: CASSYPRVATTGNSYEQYF.